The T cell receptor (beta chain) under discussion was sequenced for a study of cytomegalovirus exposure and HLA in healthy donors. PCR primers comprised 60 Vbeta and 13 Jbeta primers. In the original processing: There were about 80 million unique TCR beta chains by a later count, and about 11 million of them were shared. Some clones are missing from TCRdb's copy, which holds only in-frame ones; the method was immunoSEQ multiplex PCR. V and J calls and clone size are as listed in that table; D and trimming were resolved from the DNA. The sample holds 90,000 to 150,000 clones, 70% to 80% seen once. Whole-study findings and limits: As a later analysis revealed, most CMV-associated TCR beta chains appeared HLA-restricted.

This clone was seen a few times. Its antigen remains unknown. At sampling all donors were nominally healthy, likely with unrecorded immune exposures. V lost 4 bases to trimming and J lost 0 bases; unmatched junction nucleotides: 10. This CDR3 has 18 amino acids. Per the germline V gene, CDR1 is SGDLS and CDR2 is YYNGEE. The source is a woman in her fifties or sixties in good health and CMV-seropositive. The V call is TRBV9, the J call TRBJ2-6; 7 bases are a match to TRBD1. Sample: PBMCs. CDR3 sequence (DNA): TGTGCCAGCAGCATCGCCGGGACAGAGATCTCTGGGGCCAACGTCCTGACTTTC. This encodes CASSIAGTEISGANVLTF. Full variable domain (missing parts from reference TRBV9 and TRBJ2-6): DSGVTQTPKHLITATGQRVTLRCSPRSGDLSVYWYQQSLDQGLQFLIQYYNGEERAKGNILERFSAQQFPDLHSELNLSSLELGDSALYFCASSIAGTEISGANVLTFGAGSRLTVL.